This TCR beta chain was identified during a study of blood T cells in healthy people across ages. Study conclusions and caveats: Unsorted PBMC material precluded a definitive naive versus antigen-experienced comparison.

Comment on this clonotype: The antigen remains unidentified.

Germline V lookup: CDR1 SGHNT, CDR2 YYREEE (reference sequence). CDR3 length: 14 residues. V gave up 2 bases and J gave up 5 bases, with 13 bases separating them. Combining a sample-barcoded 5' primer with a J-beta primer mix, a second PCR ran for about 6 to 12 cycles. TCRdb independently ran MiXCR on the 5' RACE reads; one entry per CDR3 protein. The sample carries some 900,000 distinct CDR3 sequences, 45% to 50% recorded once. The sequenced sample consisted of blood. The chain uses TRBV5-4 and TRBJ1-2; D may be TRBD1 (5 bases). The TCR was taken from a man aged 30 to 45 in good health. The CDR3 DNA reads TGTGCCAGCAGCTTTGACAGCCCCTCTTATGGCTACACCTTC. Its translation is CASSFDSPSYGYTF.